Listed below are T cell receptor beta chains from one sample, sequenced in a study of blood T cell dynamics during melanoma immunotherapy. Sequenced by immunoSEQ multiplex PCR; TCRdb stores in-frame clones only, minus some. The sample gives roughly 14,000 clones, around 88% of which show up once; 6.5% to 9.5% is in the top ten. The sample was blood, taken from a patient treated with checkpoint blockade. The receptors come from a human donor with melanoma. CDR3s include the opening cysteine and the closing phenylalanine or tryptophan. The D gene is left open where the match is weak. Clone size, where shown, is once, few, many, or a class for clones that have expanded.

clone_size | cdr3_length | d_call | j_call | v_call | cdr3_aa | cdr3_nt
- | 19 | - | TRBJ1-4 | TRBV4-1 | CASSLRGLTSGATNEKLFF | TGCGCCAGCAGCCTACGGGGGTTGACCAGCGGTGCAACTAATGAAAAACTGTTTTTT
- | 14 | - | TRBJ2-1 | TRBV18 | CASSPRTDYNEQFF | TGTGCCAGCTCACCAAGGACAGATTACAATGAGCAGTTCTTC
- | 15 | TRBD1 | TRBJ2-1 | TRBV5-1 | CASSSTPGQYNEQFF | TGCGCCAGCAGCTCAACCCCGGGACAGTACAATGAGCAGTTCTTC
once | 12 | TRBD2 | TRBJ2-5 | TRBV7-2 | CASSNWEGAQYF | TGTGCCAGCAGCAATTGGGAGGGCGCCCAGTACTTC
- | 12 | TRBD1 | TRBJ2-7 | TRBV7-2 | CASSLMGQGQDF | TGTGCCAGCAGCTTGATGGGACAGGGACAGGACTTC
- | 17 | - | TRBJ2-2 | TRBV4-1 | CASSQEQTGPVHGELFF | TGCGCCAGCAGCCAAGAGCAGACAGGCCCGGTCCACGGGGAGCTGTTTTTT
- | 12 | - | TRBJ2-1 | TRBV19 | CASAPRYNEQFF | TGTGCCAGTGCACCCCGCTACAATGAGCAGTTCTTC
- | 16 | - | TRBJ2-1 | TRBV4-3 | CASSQDMGSSYNEQFF | TGCGCCAGCAGCCAAGATATGGGAAGCTCCTACAATGAGCAGTTCTTC
- | 16 | TRBD1 | TRBJ2-1 | TRBV23-1 | CASSQPGTGSFNEQFF | TGCGCCAGCAGTCAACCCGGGACAGGGTCTTTCAATGAGCAGTTCTTC
- | 13 | - | TRBJ1-2 | TRBV15 | CATSRAQNYGYTF | TGTGCCACCAGCAGAGCACAGAACTATGGCTACACCTTC
- | 16 | TRBD2 | TRBJ2-2 | TRBV30 | CAWRPSGRANTGELFF | TGTGCCTGGAGACCTAGCGGGAGGGCGAACACCGGGGAGCTGTTTTTT
- | 15 | TRBD1 | TRBJ1-5 | TRBV28 | CASSSIQGGNQPQHF | TGTGCCAGCAGCTCGATACAGGGGGGCAATCAGCCCCAGCATTTT
- | 14 | - | TRBJ2-7 | TRBV18 | CASSLPGLSYEQYF | TGTGCCAGCTCACTACCGGGCCTCTCCTACGAGCAGTACTTC
- | 14 | TRBD2 | TRBJ2-7 | TRBV7-9 | CASSLLADSYEQYF | TGTGCCAGCAGCTTACTAGCGGACTCCTACGAGCAGTACTTC
- | 15 | - | TRBJ2-7 | TRBV7-9 | CASSSVGVTSYEQYF | TGTGCCAGCAGCTCCGTGGGGGTCACGAGCTACGAGCAGTACTTC
- | 15 | - | TRBJ2-1 | TRBV11-2 | CASSLGVGAYNEQFF | TGTGCCAGCAGCCTGGGGGTGGGGGCCTACAATGAGCAGTTCTTC
- | 19 | - | TRBJ2-3 | TRBV19 | CASTLNWGRGNFRTDTQYF | TGTGCCAGTACCCTAAATTGGGGCCGGGGAAACTTTCGCACAGATACGCAGTATTTT
- | 19 | - | TRBJ2-3 | TRBV21-1 | CASSSPGLAGALIADTQYF | TGTGCCAGCAGTTCCCCGGGACTAGCGGGAGCTTTGATCGCAGATACGCAGTATTTT
- | 15 | - | TRBJ2-1 | TRBV5-1 | CASREALSSYNEQFF | TGCGCCAGCAGAGAAGCGCTGAGCTCCTACAATGAGCAGTTCTTC
- | 15 | TRBD1 | TRBJ1-5 | TRBV23-1 | CASSRATGGNQPQHF | TGCGCCAGCAGTCGAGCGACAGGGGGGAATCAGCCCCAGCATTTT
- | 13 | - | TRBJ2-3 | TRBV5-5 | CASSLGSTDTQYF | TGTGCCAGCAGCTTGGGCAGCACAGATACGCAGTATTTT